This entry describes one T cell receptor beta chain. Its antigen is still unknown. The CDR3 totals 13 residues. The germline V gene encodes CDR1 SGHTA and CDR2 FQGTGA. Deletions cut 0 bases from V and 8 bases from J, with 9 bases between. The sample originates from a study of OX40 agonist ivuxolimab in advanced cancers. In the study overall: Hepatocellular carcinoma, melanoma, renal cell or head and neck cancer was diagnosed in the dose-escalation patients. Study-wide points: There was clonal expansion of CD4+ and CD8+ blood T cells by week 6 at 0.1 to 3.0 mg/kg. CD8+ T cells showed, on average, more clonal expansion than CD4+ cells.

No patient had autoimmune disease or received systemic immunosuppression. Here immunoSEQ multiplex PCR was the method, and the copy in TCRdb shows in-frame clones only, minus some. In the table there are tens of thousands of clones, just under 90% of which are singletons. The sequenced sample was CD4+ or CD8+ T cells sorted from blood, obtained in a trial of the OX40 agonist ivuxolimab. This TCR was recovered from an adult with an advanced solid tumor such as melanoma, head and neck, liver or kidney cancer. This chain connects TRBV7-3 to TRBJ2-3; D might be TRBD2 (6 bases). In nucleotides, the CDR3 is TGTGCCAGCAGCTTAACGATGGGAGGTACGCAGTATTTT. Encoded protein: CASSLTMGGTQYF.